Detailed here is one T cell receptor beta chain. Its antigen remains unidentified. The trim removed 1 base at V and 8 bases at J, leaving 8 bases unmatched. Germline lookup yields CDR1 MDHEN and CDR2 SYDVKM. The CDR3 is made up of 16 amino acids. The sample is drawn from a study of siplizumab effects on memory and regulatory T cells. Overall study findings and caveats: Confirmation that proliferating Tregs from siplizumab cultures had suppressive function was not obtained.

TCRdb keeps only in-frame clones here, not all; method: immunoSEQ multiplex PCR. The sample lists 75,000 to 100,000 clones, roughly 94% occurring once. The rearrangement links TRBV28 to TRBJ2-1, with 10 nucleotides matching TRBD2. Sequenced sample: non-Treg CD4+ T cells sorted from blood. This TCR was sampled from a human donor in good health. The CDR3 region is CASSLYWASGSYEQFF. In nucleotides, the CDR3 is TGTGCCAGCAGTTTATATTGGGCTAGCGGGAGCTATGAGCAGTTCTTC.